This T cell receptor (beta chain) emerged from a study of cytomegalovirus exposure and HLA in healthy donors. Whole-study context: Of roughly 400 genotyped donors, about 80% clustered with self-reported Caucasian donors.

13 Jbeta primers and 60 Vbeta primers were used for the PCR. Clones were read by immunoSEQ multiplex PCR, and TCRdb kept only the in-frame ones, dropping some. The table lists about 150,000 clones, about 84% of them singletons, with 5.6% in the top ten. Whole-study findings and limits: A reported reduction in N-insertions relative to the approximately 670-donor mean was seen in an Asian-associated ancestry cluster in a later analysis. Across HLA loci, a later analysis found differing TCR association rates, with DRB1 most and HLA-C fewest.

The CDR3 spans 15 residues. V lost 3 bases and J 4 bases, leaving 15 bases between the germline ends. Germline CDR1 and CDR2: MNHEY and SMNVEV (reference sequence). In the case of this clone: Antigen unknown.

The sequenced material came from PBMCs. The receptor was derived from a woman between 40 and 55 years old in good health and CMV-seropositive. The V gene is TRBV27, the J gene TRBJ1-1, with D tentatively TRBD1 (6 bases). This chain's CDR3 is CASSFRVRGSTEAFF. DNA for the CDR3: TGTGCCAGCAGTTTTCGGGTCAGGGGCAGCACTGAAGCTTTCTTT.